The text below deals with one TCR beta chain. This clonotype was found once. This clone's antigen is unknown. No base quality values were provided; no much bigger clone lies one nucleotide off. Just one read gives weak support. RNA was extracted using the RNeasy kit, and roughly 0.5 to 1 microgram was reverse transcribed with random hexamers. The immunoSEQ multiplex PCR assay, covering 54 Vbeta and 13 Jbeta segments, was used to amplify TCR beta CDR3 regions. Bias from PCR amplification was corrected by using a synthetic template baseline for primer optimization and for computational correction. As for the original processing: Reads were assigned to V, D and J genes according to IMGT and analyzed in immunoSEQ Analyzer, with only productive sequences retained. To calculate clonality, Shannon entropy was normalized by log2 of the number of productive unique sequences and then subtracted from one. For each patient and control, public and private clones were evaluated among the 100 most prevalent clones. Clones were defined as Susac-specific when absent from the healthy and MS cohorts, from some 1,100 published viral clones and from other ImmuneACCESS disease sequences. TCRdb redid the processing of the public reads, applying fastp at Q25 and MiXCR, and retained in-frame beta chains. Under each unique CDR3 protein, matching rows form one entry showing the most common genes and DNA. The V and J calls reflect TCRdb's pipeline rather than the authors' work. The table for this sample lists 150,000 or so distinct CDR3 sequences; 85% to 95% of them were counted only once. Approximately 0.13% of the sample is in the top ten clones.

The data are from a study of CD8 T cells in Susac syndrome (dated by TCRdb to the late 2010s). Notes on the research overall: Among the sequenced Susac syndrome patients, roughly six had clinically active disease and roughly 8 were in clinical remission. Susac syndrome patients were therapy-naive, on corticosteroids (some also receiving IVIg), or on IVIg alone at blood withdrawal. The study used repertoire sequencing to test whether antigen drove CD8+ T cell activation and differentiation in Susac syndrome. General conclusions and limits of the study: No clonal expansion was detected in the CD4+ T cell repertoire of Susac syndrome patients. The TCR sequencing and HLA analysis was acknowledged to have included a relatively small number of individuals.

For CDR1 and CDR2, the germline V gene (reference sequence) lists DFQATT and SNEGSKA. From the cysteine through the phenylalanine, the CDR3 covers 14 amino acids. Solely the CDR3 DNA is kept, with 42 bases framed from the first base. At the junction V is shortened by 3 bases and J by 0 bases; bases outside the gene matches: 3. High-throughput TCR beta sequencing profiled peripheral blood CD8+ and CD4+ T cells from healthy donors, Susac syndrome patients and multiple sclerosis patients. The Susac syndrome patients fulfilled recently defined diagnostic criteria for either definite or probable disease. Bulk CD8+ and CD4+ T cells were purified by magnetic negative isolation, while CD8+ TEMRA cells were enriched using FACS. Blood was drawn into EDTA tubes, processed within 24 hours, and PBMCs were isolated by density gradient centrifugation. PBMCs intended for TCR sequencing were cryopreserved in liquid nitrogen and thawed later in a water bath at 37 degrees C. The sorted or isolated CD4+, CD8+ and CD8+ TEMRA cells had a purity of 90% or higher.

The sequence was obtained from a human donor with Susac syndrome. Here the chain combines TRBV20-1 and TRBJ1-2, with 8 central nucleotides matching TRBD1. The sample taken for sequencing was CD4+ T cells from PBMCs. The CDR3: CSASRGQANYGYTF. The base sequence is TGCAGTGCTAGCCGGGGACAGGCTAACTATGGCTACACCTTC.